A selection of T cell receptor beta chains follows, all from one sample in a study of blood T cell repertoires in COVID-19. Method: immunoSEQ multiplex PCR; TCRdb's copy keeps in-frame clones and lacks some. The data contain a few hundred thousand clones, 70% to 90% of them singletons. Sequencing was done on a sample of peripheral blood. These receptors were obtained from an elderly woman with acute or convalescent COVID-19. The CDR3 runs from the conserved cysteine through the conserved F or W. Each record gives: V gene, J gene, CDR3 protein.

>TRBV3-1/TRBV3-2|TRBJ1-2
CAKVQGARGYTF
>TRBV5-1|TRBJ2-2
CASSLGPVNTGELFF
>TRBV6-6|TRBJ1-1
CASRPTGLNTEAFF
>TRBV27|TRBJ2-7
CASTKDTPPYEQYF
>TRBV30|TRBJ1-4
CAWSVIPRGTNEKLFF
>TRBV27|TRBJ2-7
CASTPPGLHEQYF
>TRBV7-6|TRBJ1-2
CASSLDSERPYGYTF
>TRBV6-6|TRBJ1-3
CASSSPQARTGNTIYF
>TRBV5-8|TRBJ1-2
CASSLVPRTGQKYYGYTF
>TRBV27|TRBJ1-6
CASRQSSYNSPLHF
>TRBV5-1|TRBJ2-5
CASSLAPGGGVETQYF
>TRBV7-2|TRBJ2-2
CASSFTGTGNTGELFF
>TRBV30|TRBJ1-3
CAWSLSGVSGNTIYF
>TRBV4-1|TRBJ2-7
CASSQPTTLTPEQYF
>TRBV7-3|TRBJ2-3
CASSLSGTDTQYF
>TRBV10-3|TRBJ2-1
CAISEGLPGYSEKFF
>TRBV3-1/TRBV3-2|TRBJ1-1
CASSHLFGGKNPMNTEAFF
>TRBV7-3|TRBJ1-1
CASSLDRNTEAFF
>TRBV11-2|TRBJ2-5
CASSLDRRVETQYF
>TRBV14|TRBJ1-2
CASSLLGTGGNYGYTF
>TRBV7-9|TRBJ1-2
CASSFTGTVPSSAF
>TRBV5-1|TRBJ2-7
CASSVLGDGGYEQYF
>TRBV30|TRBJ2-2
CAWSEIPSGAGELFF
>TRBV30|TRBJ1-3
CAWNPGGGNTIYF
>TRBV21-1|TRBJ1-6
CASSKGGRGLNSPLHF
>TRBV10-3|TRBJ1-2
CAISTGDGYTF
>TRBV19|TRBJ1-4
CASRSNREGANEKLFF
>TRBV6-1|TRBJ2-2
CASSELRANTGELFF
>TRBV27|TRBJ2-7
CASSSGTSGIYEQYF
>TRBV7-9|TRBJ2-3
CASSPSPGQGPDTQYF
>TRBV5-6|TRBJ2-4
CASSLGTAGKNIQYF
>TRBV7-9|TRBJ1-6
CASSLWGVDNSPLHF
>TRBV11-2|TRBJ1-3
CASSPPGTGRNTIYF
>TRBV11-2|TRBJ2-1
CASSFAGIRTYNEQFF
>TRBV28|TRBJ1-5
CASSEGAYQPQHF
>TRBV10-3|TRBJ1-4
CAISDSQGTSNEKLFF
>TRBV5-5|TRBJ1-1
CASSLAPGVTEAFF
>TRBV30|TRBJ2-7
CAWSEGQWSYEQYF
>TRBV9|TRBJ1-1
CASSQVRGRTEAFF
>TRBV5-1|TRBJ2-7
CASSISGSSSYEQYF
>TRBV7-8|TRBJ1-1
CASSLGQHNTEAFF
>TRBV19|TRBJ1-5
CASASYGGGNQPQHF
>TRBV6-5|TRBJ2-3
CASTPGGRAPDTQYF
>TRBV2|TRBJ1-2
CASSENAPGVNGYTF
>TRBV6-1|TRBJ2-7
CASSDLRVGEQYF
>TRBV14|TRBJ1-1
CASSLSGQSNPEAFF
>TRBV24-1|TRBJ1-2
CATSDSVTDYGYTF